The entry below gives a single T cell receptor (beta chain) sequence along with its context. Its antigen is currently unknown. These donors were members of the 120-subject validation cohort, a group separate from the roughly 670-subject first cohort. The source of the sample is a study of cytomegalovirus exposure and HLA in healthy donors. General study findings and limits: First-cohort TCR clusters tended to co-occur in the 90 to 150 validation repertoires, a later analysis found. Altogether, 164 TCR beta chains were recorded as cytomegalovirus-associated. While the bulk of TCR sequences proved rare, some public TCRs turned up in many donors.

J was trimmed by 5 bases and V by 1 base; bases with no gene match: 7. CDR3 length: 16 residues. CDR1 and CDR2 from the germline V gene are SGHTA and FQGTGA. Sequencing was performed with immunoSEQ multiplex PCR; in TCRdb, only in-frame clones are kept and a portion is missing. The data contain roughly 50,000 clones, around 90% of them seen just once; the ten biggest clones take up around 8%. The clonotype comes from a young woman in good health and CMV-seropositive. Material: PBMCs. This chain uses TRBV7-3 with TRBJ2-5; TRBD2 matches 10 bases. The CDR3 here is CASSLNPAGGRETQYF. The CDR3 DNA sequence: TGTGCCAGCAGCTTAAACCCAGCGGGGGGGCGGGAGACCCAGTACTTC.